The sequence of this TCR beta chain was determined in a study of T-cell memory formation after mild COVID-19. Study observations and caveats: Clones that contracted clustered mainly in CM and EM if CD4+ and in EMRA if CD8+. Later expanders leaned toward CD4+, whereas clones contracting from day 15 to 85 were balanced CD4/CD8. Pre-infection memory held some responding clones, suggesting pre-existing cross-reactive T cells responded.

This clonotype was detected a few times. No antigen is known for it. Germline lookup yields CDR1 SGHRS and CDR2 YFSETQ. The CDR3 is 13 residues long. V lost 3 bases and J lost 5, with 11 bases in between. Constant-segment primers and 5'RACE yielded cDNA libraries for TCR alpha and TCR beta, each carrying sample barcodes and UMIs. One entry per CDR3 protein results from TCRdb running MiXCR on the 5' RACE reads. This sample yields roughly 150,000 distinct CDR3 sequences, of which 10% to 15% are seen a single time; 2.5% to 3.5% belongs to the top ten. The sequence was obtained from a man between 18 and 29 years old who had mild COVID-19 (a few samples of this study predate the infection). Cell type and time point are not known. Sequencing was done on a sample of PBMCs or a T cell subset sorted from them (not recorded which). The rearrangement joins TRBV5-1 to TRBJ2-5; D may be TRBD2 (5 bases). DNA of the CDR3: TGCGCCAGCAGCTCGAATTCGGGGGAGACCCAGTACTTC. Residues: CASSSNSGETQYF.